This TCR beta chain was sequenced during a study of shared clonotypes between healthy human individuals. This CDR3 comprises 14 residues. Germline values: CDR1 LGHNA, CDR2 YSLEER. The V gene lost 3 bases and the J gene lost 0 bases, with 9 bases spanning the gap. Study-wide findings and caveats: Naive subsets generally exceeded memory subsets in estimated richness.

Concerning this clone itself: What it recognizes is unknown. This sample includes further DNA sequences coding for the same CDR3.

Assay: immunoSEQ multiplex PCR; the TCRdb copy retains only in-frame clones and omits some. Of roughly 2.1 million clones listed, about 93% are singletons. Terminally differentiated effector memory CD45RA+ cells were left out of the naive CD8 fraction, which was CD45RO-negative and positively selected for CCR7. The sequencing sample was made of naive CD8+ T cells from PBMCs. The sequence came from a young man in good health. Some clones in this sample may be carry-over from other donors' samples. This chain connects TRBV4-3 to TRBJ2-7, with a tentative D call TRBD2 (5 bases). The CDR3 sequence: CASSQVEGSYEQYF. DNA of the CDR3: TGCGCCAGCAGCCAGGTCGAGGGCTCCTACGAGCAGTACTTC.